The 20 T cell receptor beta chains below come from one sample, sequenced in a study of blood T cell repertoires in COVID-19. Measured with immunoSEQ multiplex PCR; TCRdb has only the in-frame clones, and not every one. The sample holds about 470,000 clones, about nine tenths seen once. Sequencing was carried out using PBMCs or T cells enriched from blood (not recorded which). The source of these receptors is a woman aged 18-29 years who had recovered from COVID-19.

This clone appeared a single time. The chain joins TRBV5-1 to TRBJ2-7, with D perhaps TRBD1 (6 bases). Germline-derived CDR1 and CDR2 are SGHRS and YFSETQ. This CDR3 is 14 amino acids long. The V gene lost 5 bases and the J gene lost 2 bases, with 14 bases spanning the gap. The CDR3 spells CASRGGAGAYEQYF. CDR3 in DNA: TGCGCCAGCAGAGGTGGTGCAGGGGCCTACGAGCAGTACTTC. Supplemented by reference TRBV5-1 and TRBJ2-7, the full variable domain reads KAGVTQTPRYLIKTRGQQVTLSCSPISGHRSVSWYQQTPGQGLQFLFEYFSETQRNKGNFPGRFSGRQFSNSRSEMNVSTLELGDSALYLCASRGGAGAYEQYFGPGTRLTVT.

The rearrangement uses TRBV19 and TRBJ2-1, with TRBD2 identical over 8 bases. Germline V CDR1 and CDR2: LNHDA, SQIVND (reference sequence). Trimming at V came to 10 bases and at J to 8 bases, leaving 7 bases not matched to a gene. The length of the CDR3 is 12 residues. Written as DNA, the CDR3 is TGTGCCACCACTCGGGGGGGCGATGAGCAGTTCTTC. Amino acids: CATTRGGDEQFF.

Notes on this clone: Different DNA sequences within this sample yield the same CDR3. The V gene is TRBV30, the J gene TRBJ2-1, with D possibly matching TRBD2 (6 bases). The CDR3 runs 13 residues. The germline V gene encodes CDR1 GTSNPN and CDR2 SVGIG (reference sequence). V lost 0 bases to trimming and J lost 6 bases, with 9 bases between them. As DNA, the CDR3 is TGTGCCTGGAGTGTACTGGAGGGCAATGAGCAGTTCTTC. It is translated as CAWSVLEGNEQFF.

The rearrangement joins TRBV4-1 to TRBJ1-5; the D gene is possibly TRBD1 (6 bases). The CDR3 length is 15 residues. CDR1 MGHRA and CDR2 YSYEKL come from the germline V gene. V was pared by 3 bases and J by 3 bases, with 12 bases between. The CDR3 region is CASSHQGLANQPQHF. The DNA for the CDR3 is TGCGCCAGCAGCCACCAGGGGTTGGCCAATCAGCCCCAGCATTTT.

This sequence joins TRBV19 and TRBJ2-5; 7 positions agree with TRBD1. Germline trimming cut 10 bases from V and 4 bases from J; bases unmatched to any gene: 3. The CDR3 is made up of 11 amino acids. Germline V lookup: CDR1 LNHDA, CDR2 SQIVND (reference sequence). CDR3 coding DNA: TGTGCCACTCGGGACAGAGAGACCCAGTACTTC. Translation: CATRDRETQYF.

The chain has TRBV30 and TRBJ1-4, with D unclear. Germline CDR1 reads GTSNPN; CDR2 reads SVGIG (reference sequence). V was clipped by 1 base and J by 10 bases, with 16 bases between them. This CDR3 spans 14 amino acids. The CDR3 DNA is TGTGCCTGGAGTGCGGGAGTACTCCACCGAAAACTGTTTTTT. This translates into CAWSAGVLHRKLFF.

In nucleotides, the CDR3 is TGTGCCAGCAGCTTCGGGGGGATTGGCTACAATGAGCAGTTCTTC. This translates into CASSFGGIGYNEQFF. This chain joins TRBV11-2 and TRBJ2-1, with 7 bases lining up with TRBD2. The CDR3 is made up of 15 amino acids. CDR1 and CDR2 (germline): SGHAT, FQNNGV. V gave up 3 bases and J gave up 3 bases; unmatched junction bases: 5.

CDR3 coding DNA: TGTGCCAGCAGTTACTCCTCGGGGTCCTACAATGAGCAGTTCTTC. Its protein is CASSYSSGSYNEQFF. V and J are TRBV6-5 and TRBJ2-1, with a weak D call TRBD2 (5 bases). The CDR3 sequence is 15 residues long. CDR1 and CDR2 from the germline V gene are MNHEY and SVGAGI. Deletions cut 0 bases from V and 1 base from J, with 7 bases between.

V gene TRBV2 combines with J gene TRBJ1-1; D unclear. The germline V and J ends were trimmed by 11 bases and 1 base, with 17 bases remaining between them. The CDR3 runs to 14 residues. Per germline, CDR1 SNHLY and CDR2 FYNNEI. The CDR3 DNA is TGTGCCGGAGCAGTTCTAGAGTGGAACACTGAAGCTTTCTTT. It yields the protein CAGAVLEWNTEAFF.

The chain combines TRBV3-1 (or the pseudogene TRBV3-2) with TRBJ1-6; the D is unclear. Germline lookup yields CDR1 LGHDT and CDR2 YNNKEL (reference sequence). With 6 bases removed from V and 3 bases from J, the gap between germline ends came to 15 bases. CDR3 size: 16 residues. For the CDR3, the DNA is TGTGCCAGCAGTCGGATTACCGGGAGCTATAATTCACCCCTCCACTTT. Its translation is CASSRITGSYNSPLHF.

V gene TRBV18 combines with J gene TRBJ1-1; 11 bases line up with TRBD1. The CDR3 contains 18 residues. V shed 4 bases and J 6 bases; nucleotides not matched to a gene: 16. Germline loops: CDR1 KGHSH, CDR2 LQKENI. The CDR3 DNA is TGTGCCAGCTCACGAACATATGCACCGGGACAGGGGGGTGCTGAAGCTTTCTTT. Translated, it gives CASSRTYAPGQGGAEAFF.

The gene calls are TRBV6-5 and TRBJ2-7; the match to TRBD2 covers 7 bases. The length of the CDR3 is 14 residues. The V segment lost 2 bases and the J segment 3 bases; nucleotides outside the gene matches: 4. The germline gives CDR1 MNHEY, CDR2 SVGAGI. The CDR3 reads CASSYGGVGYEQYF. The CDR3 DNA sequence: TGTGCCAGCAGTTACGGGGGGGTTGGCTACGAGCAGTACTTC.

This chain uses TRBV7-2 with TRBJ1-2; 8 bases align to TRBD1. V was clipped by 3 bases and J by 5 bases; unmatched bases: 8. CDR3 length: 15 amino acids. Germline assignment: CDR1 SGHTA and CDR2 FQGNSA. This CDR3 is CASSLEETGAYGYTF. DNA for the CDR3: TGTGCCAGCAGCTTGGAGGAGACAGGGGCATATGGCTACACCTTC.

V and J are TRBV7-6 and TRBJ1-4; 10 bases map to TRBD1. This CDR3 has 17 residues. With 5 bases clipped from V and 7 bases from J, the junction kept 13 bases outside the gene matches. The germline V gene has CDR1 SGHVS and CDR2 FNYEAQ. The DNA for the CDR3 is TGTGCCAGCAGCCAACGGACAGGGGGAGCTTTAATTGAAAAACTGTTTTTT. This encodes CASSQRTGGALIEKLFF.

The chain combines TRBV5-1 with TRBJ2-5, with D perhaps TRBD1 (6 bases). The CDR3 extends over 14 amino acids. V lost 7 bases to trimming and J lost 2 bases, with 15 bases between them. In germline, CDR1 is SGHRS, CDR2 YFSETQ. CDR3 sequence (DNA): TGCGCCAGCCGTCGGGACAACCCTCAAGAGACCCAGTACTTC. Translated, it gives CASRRDNPQETQYF.

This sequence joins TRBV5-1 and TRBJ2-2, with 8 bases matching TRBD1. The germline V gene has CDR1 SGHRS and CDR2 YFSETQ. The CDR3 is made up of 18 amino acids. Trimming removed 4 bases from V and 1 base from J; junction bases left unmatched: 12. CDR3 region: CASSEVQSGTGNTGELFF. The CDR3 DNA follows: TGCGCCAGCAGCGAGGTTCAATCCGGGACAGGGAACACCGGGGAGCTGTTTTTT.

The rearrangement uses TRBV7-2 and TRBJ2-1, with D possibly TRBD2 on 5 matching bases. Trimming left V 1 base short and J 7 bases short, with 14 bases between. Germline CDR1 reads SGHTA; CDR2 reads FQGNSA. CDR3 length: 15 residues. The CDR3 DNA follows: TGTGCCAGCAGCTTAGGGTCTAGCTTTAGGAATGAGCAGTTCTTC. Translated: CASSLGSSFRNEQFF.

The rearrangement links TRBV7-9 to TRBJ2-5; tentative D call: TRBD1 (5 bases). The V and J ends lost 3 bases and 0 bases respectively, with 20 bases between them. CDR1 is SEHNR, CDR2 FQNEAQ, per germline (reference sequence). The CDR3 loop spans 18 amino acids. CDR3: CASSFNGQHRPYQETQYF. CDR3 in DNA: TGTGCCAGCAGCTTTAACGGCCAGCACAGGCCGTACCAAGAGACCCAGTACTTC. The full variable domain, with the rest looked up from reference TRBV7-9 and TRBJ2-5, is DTGVSQNPRHKITKRGQNVTFRCDPISEHNRLYWYRQTLGQGPEFLTYFQNEAQLEKSRLLSDRFSAERPKGSFSTLEIQRTEQGDSAMYLCASSFNGQHRPYQETQYFGPGTRLLVL.

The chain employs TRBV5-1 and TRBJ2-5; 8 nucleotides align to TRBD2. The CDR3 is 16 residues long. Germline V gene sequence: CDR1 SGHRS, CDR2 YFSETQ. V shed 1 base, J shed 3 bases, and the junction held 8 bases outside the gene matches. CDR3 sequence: CASSLLGRGAEETQYF. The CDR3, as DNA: TGCGCCAGCAGCTTGTTGGGGCGGGGGGCTGAAGAGACCCAGTACTTC.

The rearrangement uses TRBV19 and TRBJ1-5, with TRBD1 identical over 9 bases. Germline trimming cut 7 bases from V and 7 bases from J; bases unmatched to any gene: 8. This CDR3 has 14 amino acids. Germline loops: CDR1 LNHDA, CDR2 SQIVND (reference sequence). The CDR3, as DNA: TGTGCCAGTACCGCTGACAGGGGGGTCCAGCCCCAGCATTTT. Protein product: CASTADRGVQPQHF.